Included here is one T cell receptor (beta chain) sequence, with context. V lost 0 bases to trimming and J lost 4 bases; unmatched junction nucleotides: 13. Germline loops: CDR1 SGDLS, CDR2 YYNGEE. The CDR3 covers 18 residues. The sample comes from a study of cytomegalovirus exposure and HLA in healthy donors. PCR amplification relied on 60 Vbeta primers (plus 13 Jbeta primers). Sequencing was performed with immunoSEQ multiplex PCR; in TCRdb, only in-frame clones are kept and a portion is missing. This table holds about 140,000 clones, about 80% found once. The sequence derives from a man aged 40-50 years in good health and CMV-seronegative. V is TRBV9 and J is TRBJ2-3, with 8 bases matching TRBD1. The specimen was PBMCs. Written as DNA, the CDR3 is TGTGCCAGCAGCGTAGCTCCTCTCCAGGGGGCGGTCGCAGATACGCAGTATTTT. Protein: CASSVAPLQGAVADTQYF. Filled out from reference TRBV9 and TRBJ2-3, the complete variable domain reads DSGVTQTPKHLITATGQRVTLRCSPRSGDLSVYWYQQSLDQGLQFLIQYYNGEERAKGNILERFSAQQFPDLHSELNLSSLELGDSALYFCASSVAPLQGAVADTQYFGPGTRLTVL.